A single sample gave rise to the 32 T cell receptor beta chains below, sequenced in a study of T-cell memory formation after mild COVID-19. TCRdb used MiXCR to reprocess the 5' RACE reads, holding one entry per CDR3 protein. The table has 400,000 to 500,000 distinct CDR3 sequences, 18% seen once. Sequencing was carried out using PBMCs or a T cell subset sorted from them (not recorded which). Receptors were obtained from a man aged 18 to 29 who had mild COVID-19 (a few samples of this study predate the infection). Cell type and time point are not known.

This clonotype was seen more than once but under ten times. The chain employs TRBV7-6 and TRBJ2-2, with 8 nucleotides matching TRBD2. J gave up 5 bases and V 5 bases, and 10 bases lay outside the gene matches. The CDR3 spans 16 residues. From germline, CDR1 is SGHVS and CDR2 FNYEAQ. The CDR3 protein is CASSPIGTSGTGELFF. The CDR3 DNA follows: TGTGCCAGCAGCCCCATTGGAACTAGCGGAACCGGGGAGCTGTTTTTT.

The chain recombines TRBV20-1 with TRBJ2-3; D is possibly TRBD1 (5 bases). CDR1 is DFQATT, CDR2 SNEGSKA, per germline (reference sequence). This CDR3 has 12 residues. The V end was cut by 7 bases, the J end by 3 bases, with 11 bases between. The CDR3: CSVKRGTDTQYF. The CDR3 DNA is TGCAGTGTTAAAAGGGGAACAGATACGCAGTATTTT.

The chain has TRBV5-6 and TRBJ2-5, with D maybe TRBD2 (6 bases). V lost 2 bases, J lost 2 bases, and 16 bases lay in between. The CDR3 covers 16 residues. Per germline, CDR1 SGHDT and CDR2 YYEEEE. DNA for the CDR3: TGTGCCAGCAGCTTAGCGACTAGAATAAAACAAGAGACCCAGTACTTC. It codes for CASSLATRIKQETQYF. The complete variable domain, with remaining parts taken from reference TRBV5-6 and TRBJ2-5, reads DAGVTQSPTHLIKTRGQQVTLRCSPKSGHDTVSWYQQALGQGPQFIFQYYEEEERQRGNFPDRFSGHQFPNYSSELNVNALLLGDSALYLCASSLATRIKQETQYFGPGTRLLVL.

The chain couples TRBV4-2 to TRBJ1-5, with no clear D. CDR3 size: 16 residues. Germline CDR1 LGHNA, CDR2 YNFKEQ. Between the trimmed V and J ends, which lost 0 bases and 1 base, there was a span of 10 bases. CDR3 DNA sequence: TGTGCCAGCAGCCAAGATCTGGGGTTGAGCAATCAGCCCCAGCATTTT. Protein sequence: CASSQDLGLSNQPQHF.

V and J are TRBV18 and TRBJ2-7; D not resolved. Per the germline V gene, CDR1 is KGHSH and CDR2 is LQKENI. The CDR3 loop spans 13 amino acids. The ends were cut back, 3 bases at V and 1 base at J, with 7 bases in the middle. The CDR3 sequence: CASSPSGSYEQYF. In nucleotides, the CDR3 is TGTGCCAGCTCACCGTCAGGTTCCTACGAGCAGTACTTC.

Ten or more counts support this clonotype. The chain employs TRBV4-3 and TRBJ1-2; tentative D call: TRBD1 (5 bases). Germline V lookup: CDR1 LGHNA, CDR2 YSLEER. This CDR3 has 14 residues. V was pared by 4 bases and J by 2 bases, with 11 bases between. The CDR3 DNA sequence: TGCGCCAGCAGCCCTCCTGGGGGGAACTATGGCTACACCTTC. This sequence encodes CASSPPGGNYGYTF.

This clonotype was observed a handful of times. The chain joins TRBV7-9 to TRBJ2-5; 13 nucleotides align to TRBD2. After removal of 0 bases from V and 5 bases from J, the junction contained 12 bases not matched to a gene. The CDR3 contains 19 residues. Per the germline V gene, CDR1 is SEHNR and CDR2 is FQNEAQ (reference sequence). The CDR3 region is CASSLARLAGGPLGETQYF. CDR3 sequence (DNA): TGTGCCAGCAGCTTAGCGCGACTAGCGGGGGGCCCGCTGGGGGAGACCCAGTACTTC.

A few counts support this clonotype. V is TRBV9 and J is TRBJ1-5; D call uncertain. The CDR3 is 14 amino acids. Trimming took off 2 bases at V and 0 bases at J, with 6 bases between the two ends. CDR1 is SGDLS, CDR2 YYNGEE, per germline. CDR3 region: CASSVAGSNQPQHF. In DNA form, the CDR3 reads TGTGCCAGCAGCGTGGCGGGTAGCAATCAGCCCCAGCATTTT.

The sample holds many counts of this clonotype. V usage is TRBV5-1 and J usage is TRBJ1-2, with D possibly matching TRBD1 (5 bases). This CDR3 region has 13 residues. Trimming cost V 4 bases and J 4 bases, with 11 bases left between them. CDR1 SGHRS and CDR2 YFSETQ come from the germline V gene. In nucleotides, the CDR3 is TGCGCCAGCAGCCCACCTGACAGCTATGGCTACACCTTC. It yields the protein CASSPPDSYGYTF. The full variable domain, in which reference TRBV5-1 and TRBJ1-2 provide the parts outside the CDR3, is KAGVTQTPRYLIKTRGQQVTLSCSPISGHRSVSWYQQTPGQGLQFLFEYFSETQRNKGNFPGRFSGRQFSNSRSEMNVSTLELGDSALYLCASSPPDSYGYTFGSGTRLTVV.

The chain is built from TRBV5-6 and TRBJ2-3; D unresolved. There are 15 residues in the CDR3. Germline loops: CDR1 SGHDT, CDR2 YYEEEE. Between the trimmed V and J ends, which lost 1 base and 2 bases, there was a span of 11 bases. The CDR3, as DNA: TGTGCCAGCAGCTTGTGGGAAGACAACACAGATACGCAGTATTTT. Translating it yields CASSLWEDNTDTQYF.

The V call is TRBV2, the J call TRBJ2-2, with 8 bases lining up with TRBD2. CDR3 length equals 14 residues. The V and J ends lost 4 bases and 5 bases, in that order; junction bases with no gene match: 3. Germline-derived CDR1 and CDR2 are SNHLY and FYNNEI. CDR3 nucleotides: TGTGCCAGCAGTGTAGCGGGGACTACCGGGGAGCTGTTTTTT. Protein product: CASSVAGTTGELFF.

This sequence joins TRBV12-3 or TRBV12-4 and TRBJ1-5; the match to TRBD1 covers 9 bases. Unmatched junction bases numbered 12, after V lost 6 bases and J lost 0 bases. This CDR3 region has 18 residues. The CDR3: CASSEIVGTGYSNQPQHF. The DNA of the CDR3 is TGTGCCAGCAGCGAGATTGTTGGGACAGGGTATAGCAATCAGCCCCAGCATTTT.

V and J are TRBV2 and TRBJ1-5, with D hard to call. V shed 3 bases and J shed 1 base, with 10 bases lying between them. The CDR3 spans 15 residues. From germline, CDR1 is SNHLY and CDR2 FYNNEI. CDR3 sequence (DNA): TGTGCCAGCAGTGATATGGGAAGGAGCAATCAGCCCCAGCATTTT. Translated, it gives CASSDMGRSNQPQHF.

This clonotype was picked up a small number of times. V and J are TRBV20-1 and TRBJ2-2; D possibly matches TRBD1 or TRBD2 (6 bases each). This CDR3 contains 14 residues. Trimming pared 6 bases from V and 4 bases from J, leaving 15 bases between. Germline CDR1 and CDR2: DFQATT and SNEGSKA (reference sequence). Written as DNA, the CDR3 is TGCAGTGCCAGGTCGGGGGCGGGCACCGGGGAGCTGTTTTTT. Its protein is CSARSGAGTGELFF.

CDR3 loop: CASRRPGLGPTDTQYF. CDR3 coding DNA: TGTGCCAGCAGGCGACCGGGACTAGGCCCTACAGATACGCAGTATTTT. This chain joins TRBV6-2 or TRBV6-3 and TRBJ2-3; 8 nucleotides agree with TRBD2. The CDR3 loop spans 16 amino acids. Germline V CDR1 and CDR2: MNHEY, SVGEGT. Trimming removed 6 bases from V and 3 bases from J; junction bases left unmatched: 11.

As for this clonotype: The junction departs from the called germline gene at one end, perhaps through a read error. The chain links TRBV4-1 to TRBJ2-1; D possibly corresponds to TRBD2 (6 bases). This CDR3 is 16 amino acids long. Germline CDR1 reads MGHRA; CDR2 reads YSYEKL. The CDR3, as DNA: TGCGCCAGCAAGGGGTTGGCGGGACTCTCCTCCAATGAGCAGTTCTTC. This translates into CASKGLAGLSSNEQFF.

The genes are TRBV12-3 or TRBV12-4 and TRBJ2-5, with D possibly matching TRBD2 (7 bases). Trimming took off 4 bases at V and 5 bases at J, with 17 bases between the two ends. The CDR3 is 15 amino acids. The CDR3 DNA reads as TGTGCCAGCAGTTCGCTGCGGGGGCCACGGGAGACCCAGTACTTC. Encoded protein: CASSSLRGPRETQYF.

The sample holds a few counts of this clonotype. The chain has TRBV4-2 and TRBJ2-3; D unclear. The V and J ends lost 0 bases and 0 bases respectively, with 13 bases between them. The length of the CDR3 is 17 residues. The germline V gene encodes CDR1 LGHNA and CDR2 YNFKEQ. The CDR3 DNA reads as TGTGCCAGCAGCCAAGAGTGGTGGGCGACTAGCACAGATACGCAGTATTTT. Amino acid sequence: CASSQEWWATSTDTQYF.

The J gene is TRBJ1-2, the V gene TRBV4-3, with 9 bases that match TRBD1. The V and J ends lost 0 bases and 7 bases, in that order; junction bases with no gene match: 6. The CDR3 contains 15 residues. Germline V gives CDR1 LGHNA, CDR2 YSLEER. For the CDR3, the DNA is TGCGCCAGCAGCCAAGAGGACAGGGGAGGACGTGGCTACACCTTC. Amino acid sequence: CASSQEDRGGRGYTF.

This clonotype was counted a few times. The V call is TRBV6-2 or TRBV6-3, the J call TRBJ2-5; D perhaps matches TRBD1 (5 bases). The CDR3 has 14 residues. Germline V lookup: CDR1 MNHEY, CDR2 SVGEGT. Trimming removed 7 bases from V and 4 bases from J, with 16 bases in between. The CDR3: CASTQTEMGETQYF. The CDR3 DNA follows: TGTGCCAGCACCCAGACAGAAATGGGAGAGACCCAGTACTTC.

This clonotype has a handful of counts. V is TRBV29-1 and J is TRBJ1-2; D is unclear. Looked up from germline, CDR1 is SQVTM and CDR2 is ANQGSEA. The V end was cut by 4 bases, the J end by 5 bases, with 11 bases between. CDR3 length: 12 residues. The CDR3 spells CSVALVGYGYTF. The CDR3 DNA reads as TGCAGCGTTGCGTTAGTCGGGTATGGCTACACCTTC.

This sequence joins TRBV24-1 and TRBJ2-5; TRBD1 is a possible D gene (6 bases). There are 15 residues in the CDR3. V lost 4 bases to trimming and J lost 4 bases, with 15 bases between them. Germline V gene sequence: CDR1 KGHDR, CDR2 SFDVKD. Here the CDR3 reads CATSDLKQGGETQYF. CDR3 bases: TGTGCCACCAGTGACCTCAAACAGGGCGGAGAGACCCAGTACTTC.

V usage is TRBV6-5 and J usage is TRBJ2-7; no reliable D call. Trimming took off 5 bases at V and 2 bases at J, with 10 bases between the two ends. The CDR3 has 13 amino acids. CDR1 is MNHEY and CDR2 is SVGAGI in the germline V gene. The CDR3 DNA sequence: TGTGCCAGCAGTCACGGTGCCGCCTACGAGCAGTACGTC. Its translation: CASSHGAAYEQYV.

V and J are TRBV7-8 and TRBJ1-1, with D tentatively TRBD1 (6 bases). Germline V gene sequence: CDR1 SGHVS, CDR2 FQNEAQ. The CDR3 contains 15 residues. Trimming took off 4 bases at V and 0 bases at J, with 12 bases between the two ends. CDR3 sequence: CASSYRGHMNTEAFF. CDR3 sequence (DNA): TGTGCCAGCAGCTACCGGGGACACATGAACACTGAAGCTTTCTTT.

This clonotype was seen at least ten times. The chain links TRBV5-1 to TRBJ2-5; D remains ambiguous. This CDR3 contains 15 residues. Looked up from germline, CDR1 is SGHRS and CDR2 is YFSETQ. Trimming took off 2 bases at V and 5 bases at J, with 16 bases between the two ends. DNA for the CDR3: TGCGCCAGCAGCTTAGGTCAAACCTCTGAGGAGACCCAGTACTTC. Translating it yields CASSLGQTSEETQYF.

This clonotype has only a few counts. The rearrangement links TRBV6-4 to TRBJ2-1, with 10 bases aligning to TRBD1. The CDR3 runs 13 residues. The ends lost 4 bases at V and 10 bases at J; junction bases unmatched: 4. CDR1 and CDR2 from the germline V gene are MRHNA and SNTAGT. The CDR3 region has the DNA TGTGCCAGCAGTGCCCTGGGACAGGGGGAGCAGTTCTTC. Its translation is CASSALGQGEQFF.

In this sample, this clonotype turned up a few times. V usage is TRBV7-9 and J usage is TRBJ1-4; TRBD1 might be the D (6 bases). The ends were cut back, 2 bases at V and 8 bases at J, with 24 bases in the middle. CDR3 size: 18 residues. CDR1 is SEHNR and CDR2 is FQNEAQ in the germline V gene (reference sequence). The CDR3 region has the DNA TGTGCCAGCAGCTTACGCGGCAGGGGTTCATTCGTGAGCGAAAAACTGTTTTTT. Translating gives CASSLRGRGSFVSEKLFF.

This clonotype was seen repeatedly, ten times or more. The chain links TRBV24-1 to TRBJ1-2; D might be TRBD1 (6 bases). Germline values: CDR1 KGHDR, CDR2 SFDVKD. Trimming took off 5 bases at V and 2 bases at J, with 17 bases between the two ends. The CDR3 contains 16 residues. The CDR3 region is CATSGGHSGPNYGYTF. The CDR3 DNA is TGTGCCACCAGTGGGGGGCATTCAGGACCCAACTATGGCTACACCTTC.

There are many counts of this clonotype. The chain's CDR3 is CASSIFLAGQNQPQHF. The CDR3 DNA sequence: TGTGCCAGTAGTATCTTTTTGGCGGGACAGAATCAGCCCCAGCATTTT. This chain uses TRBV19 with TRBJ1-5; 7 nucleotides match TRBD1. This CDR3 spans 16 amino acids. V dropped 3 bases and J dropped 4; count of bases not matched to a gene: 9. Germline lookup yields CDR1 LNHDA and CDR2 SQIVND (reference sequence).

V is TRBV30 and J is TRBJ1-5; the D gene is possibly TRBD1 (5 bases). This CDR3 spans 13 amino acids. V was pared by 2 bases and J by 3 bases, with 8 bases between. Looked up from germline, CDR1 is GTSNPN and CDR2 is SVGIG (reference sequence). CDR3 coding DNA: TGTGCCTGGAGTCCCAGGGACAATCAGCCCCAGCATTTT. The encoded protein is CAWSPRDNQPQHF.

The CDR3 DNA is TGTGCCAGCAGCCAAGATCTAACCCGGGGTTCGCCATGGGGGATCGAGACCCAGTACTTC. This translates into CASSQDLTRGSPWGIETQYF. The chain uses TRBV4-2 and TRBJ2-5, with D possibly called TRBD1 or TRBD2 (5 bases each). This CDR3 spans 20 amino acids. Germline values: CDR1 LGHNA, CDR2 YNFKEQ. V lost 0 bases, J lost 5 bases, and 28 bases lay in between.

The chain combines TRBV10-1 with TRBJ2-1; D is perhaps TRBD1 or TRBD2 (6 bases each). The germline V gene encodes CDR1 WNHNN and CDR2 SYGVQD (reference sequence). The CDR3 totals 14 residues. Trimming stripped 3 bases from V and 8 bases from J, with 14 bases between. CDR3 coding DNA: TGCGCCAGCAGTGACACCGGGGGCGGGGATGAGCAGTTCTTC. As protein: CASSDTGGGDEQFF.